The clone carrying this TCR beta chain was counted ten times or more. The data were taken from a study of T cells after yellow fever vaccination. Making TCR cDNA involved 5'RACE template switching, which added UMIs and a universal primer site. TCRdb called the 5' RACE reads again in MiXCR, with one record for every CDR3 protein. The data hold roughly 140,000 distinct CDR3 sequences, with 7.7% observed a single time. V lost 4 bases and J 0 bases, leaving 24 bases between the germline ends. The CDR3 contains 20 residues. Looked up from germline, CDR1 is LGHNA and CDR2 is YNFKEQ. The TCR was taken from a man aged 25 to 40 who received the YFV17D yellow fever vaccine. The specimen comprised CD4+ T cells sorted from PBMCs, sampled 5 days after the yellow fever booster vaccination. J is TRBJ1-4 and V is TRBV4-2; D not resolved. The CDR3 DNA reads as TGTGCCAGCAGCCCTAACTCCGGGAAGAGCTATTCTGCAACTAATGAAAAACTGTTTTTT. This codes for CASSPNSGKSYSATNEKLFF.